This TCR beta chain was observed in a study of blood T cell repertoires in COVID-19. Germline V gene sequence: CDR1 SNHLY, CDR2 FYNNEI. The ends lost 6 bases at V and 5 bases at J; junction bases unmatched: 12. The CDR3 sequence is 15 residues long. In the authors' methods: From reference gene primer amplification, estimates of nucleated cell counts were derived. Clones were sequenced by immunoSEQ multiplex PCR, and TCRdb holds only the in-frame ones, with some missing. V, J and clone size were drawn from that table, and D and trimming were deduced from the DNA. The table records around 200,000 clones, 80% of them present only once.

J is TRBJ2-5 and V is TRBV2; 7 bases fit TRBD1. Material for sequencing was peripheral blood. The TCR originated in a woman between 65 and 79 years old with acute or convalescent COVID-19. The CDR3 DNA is TGTGCCAGCAGATCCCCCGGGACAGTTCACGAGACCCAGTACTTC. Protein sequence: CASRSPGTVHETQYF. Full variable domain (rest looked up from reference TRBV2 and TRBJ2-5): EPEVTQTPSHQVTQMGQEVILRCVPISNHLYFYWYRQILGQKVEFLVSFYNNEISEKSEIFDDQFSVERPDGSNFTLKIRSTKLEDSAMYFCASRSPGTVHETQYFGPGTRLLVL.